The 20 T cell receptor beta chains below come from one sample, sequenced in a study of vaccination and CD4 T cells after COVID-19. These receptors lack a known antigen. Cultured CD4+ T cells had their DNA profiled by the Oncomine TCR Beta short-read assay. TCRdb processed the PCR reads anew with MiXCR; each CDR3 protein has one entry. The sample records roughly 8,400 distinct CDR3 sequences, about three fifths being singletons. Treatment given: roughly 10-day PBMC culture with coronavirus spike peptide pools or control peptides (ViraFEST assay). The sample consisted of cultured CD4+ T cells from blood, taken after SARS-CoV-2 vaccination. The receptors stem from a human donor with COVID-19.

This clonotype showed up just a few times. The chain uses TRBV24-1 and TRBJ1-2; D gene unclear. CDR1 and CDR2 from the germline V gene are KGHDR and SFDVKD. The CDR3 runs to 11 residues. V was pared by 5 bases and J by 8 bases, with 8 bases between. CDR3 sequence reads: CATSAGSGYTF. The CDR3 nucleotides read TGTGCCACCAGTGCCGGCTCCGGCTACACCTTC.

V usage is TRBV6-1 and J usage is TRBJ2-2; D not resolved. Trimming shortened V by 6 bases and J by 0 bases, and 11 bases separated the two germline ends. CDR3 length: 15 amino acids. Germline CDR1 reads MNHNS; CDR2 reads SASEGT. CDR3 DNA: TGTGCCAGCAGCAAGACAATCACGAACACCGGGGAGCTGTTTTTT. As protein: CASSKTITNTGELFF.

This clonotype was counted a few times. V usage is TRBV15 and J usage is TRBJ1-2; D uncertain. V lost 6 bases and J 1 base, leaving 12 bases between the germline ends. Germline CDR1 reads LNHNV; CDR2 reads YYDKDF (reference sequence). This CDR3 is 14 amino acids long. In nucleotides, the CDR3 is TGTGCCACCAGGAGGTGGCAAGATAACTATGGCTACACCTTC. This translates into CATRRWQDNYGYTF. The variable domain in full, with the rest retrieved from reference TRBV15 and TRBJ1-2, is DAMVIQNPRYQVTQFGKPVTLSCSQTLNHNVMYWYQQKSSQAPKLLFHYYDKDFNNEADTPDNFQSRRPNTSFCFLDIRSPGLGDTAMYLCATRRWQDNYGYTFGSGTRLTVV.

The chain recombines TRBV20-1 with TRBJ2-4; 15 bases are a match to TRBD2. The CDR3 totals 16 residues. V shed 0 bases, J shed 7 bases, and the junction held 4 bases outside the gene matches. CDR1 DFQATT and CDR2 SNEGSKA come from the germline V gene (reference sequence). CDR3 bases: TGCAGTGCTAGAGATCGGACTAGCGGGGGGGCGAACATTCAGTACTTC. The encoded protein is CSARDRTSGGANIQYF.

In this sample, this clonotype is large (0.1 to 1%). The V gene is TRBV20-1, the J gene TRBJ1-2, with D tentatively TRBD1 (5 bases). CDR3 size: 13 residues. Germline V gene sequence: CDR1 DFQATT, CDR2 SNEGSKA (reference sequence). Trimming removed 1 base from V and 2 bases from J, with 8 bases in between. This CDR3 reads CSARGAGNYGYTF. Here the CDR3 DNA reads TGCAGTGCTAGAGGAGCAGGGAACTATGGCTACACCTTC.

This clonotype was counted between two and nine times. The chain combines TRBV10-3 with TRBJ1-1; D gene unclear. V lost 0 bases and J lost 1, with 12 bases in between. The germline CDR1 and CDR2 sequences are ENHRY and SYGVKD. The CDR3 is 16 amino acids. The chain's CDR3 is CAISESLRVGNTEAFF. CDR3 DNA: TGTGCCATCAGTGAGTCCCTAAGGGTAGGGAACACTGAAGCTTTCTTT.

The rearrangement links TRBV19 to TRBJ1-1; D is ambiguous. This CDR3 spans 14 amino acids. V shed 5 bases and J shed 0 bases, with 10 bases lying between them. Germline lookup yields CDR1 LNHDA and CDR2 SQIVND (reference sequence). The CDR3 loop reads CASSLPGVNTEAFF. CDR3 bases: TGTGCCAGTAGTCTCCCGGGTGTGAACACTGAAGCTTTCTTT.

The rearrangement uses TRBV7-2 and TRBJ1-5; the D is unclear. Trimming cost V 8 bases and J 3 bases, with 8 bases left between them. This CDR3 region has 12 residues. Germline CDR1 and CDR2: SGHTA and FQGNSA. CDR3 bases: TGTGCCAGCGGCCAAGCCAATCAGCCCCAGCATTTT. It specifies CASGQANQPQHF.

V gene TRBV5-1 combines with J gene TRBJ2-5; D uncertain. The CDR3 has 13 amino acids. Trimming took off 0 bases at V and 5 bases at J, with 8 bases between the two ends. Germline assignment: CDR1 SGHRS and CDR2 YFSETQ. The CDR3 here is CASSLVGWETQYF. CDR3 coding DNA: TGCGCCAGCAGCTTGGTTGGGTGGGAGACCCAGTACTTC.

The CDR3 bases are TGCAGTGGGGGACAACCCAATCAGCCCCAGCATTTT. Amino acids: CSGGQPNQPQHF. V is TRBV20-1 and J is TRBJ1-5; a possible D gene is TRBD1 (6 bases). CDR3 length equals 12 residues. The germline CDR1 and CDR2 sequences are DFQATT and SNEGSKA (reference sequence). V was clipped by 7 bases and J by 3 bases, with 10 bases between them.

This chain joins TRBV30 and TRBJ2-5; D call uncertain. The V gene's germline CDR1 is GTSNPN and CDR2 SVGIG (reference sequence). This CDR3 has 11 amino acids. V was shortened by 4 bases and J by 5 bases, with 8 bases between the two germline ends. The CDR3 nucleotides read TGTGCCTGGAAAGTGGGGGAGACCCAGTACTTC. It translates to CAWKVGETQYF.

V gene TRBV6-4 combines with J gene TRBJ2-1; D possibly corresponds to TRBD2 (5 bases). Deletions cut 8 bases from V and 7 bases from J, with 12 bases between. The CDR3 covers 12 residues. CDR1 is MRHNA and CDR2 is SNTAGT in the germline V gene. The CDR3 nucleotides read TGTGCCAGCGGCCTAGCTGGGAATGAGCAGTTCTTC. Residues: CASGLAGNEQFF.

This chain uses TRBV6-4 with TRBJ1-1; D might be TRBD1 (6 bases). The CDR3 consists of 13 residues. Trimming left V 0 bases short and J 11 bases short, with 13 bases between. In germline, CDR1 is MRHNA, CDR2 SNTAGT. Here the CDR3 DNA reads TGTGCCAGCAGTGACTCAACGGGGGGCATGGCTTTCTTT. It yields the protein CASSDSTGGMAFF.

This clonotype rates as medium-sized. The rearrangement uses TRBV24-1 and TRBJ2-2, with D perhaps being TRBD1 or TRBD2 (5 bases each). This CDR3 contains 14 residues. Trimming left V 5 bases short and J 3 bases short, with 9 bases between. Germline V gene data show CDR1 as KGHDR and CDR2 as SFDVKD. The CDR3 spells CATSAGPDTGELFF. DNA of the CDR3: TGTGCCACCAGTGCGGGGCCGGACACCGGGGAGCTGTTTTTT.

This clonotype was counted between two and nine times. This chain links TRBV20-1 with TRBJ1-5, with TRBD1 as a possible D gene (5 bases). Germline lookup yields CDR1 DFQATT and CDR2 SNEGSKA (reference sequence). V was cut by 1 base and J by 3 bases, with 19 bases left in between. The CDR3 totals 17 residues. The CDR3 reads CSARGQGTSSLNQPQHF. DNA for the CDR3: TGCAGTGCTAGAGGTCAAGGGACTTCAAGCCTCAATCAGCCCCAGCATTTT.

The chain employs TRBV19 and TRBJ1-2; unclear D gene. The V gene's germline CDR1 is LNHDA and CDR2 SQIVND (reference sequence). With 7 bases removed from V and 1 base from J, the gap between germline ends came to 7 bases. This CDR3 is 12 amino acids long. The CDR3 DNA is TGTGCCAGTACCGACCTTAACTATGGCTACACCTTC. This sequence encodes CASTDLNYGYTF.

This clonotype was observed a few times. The V call is TRBV19, the J call TRBJ2-1; 7 bases line up with TRBD1. This CDR3 comprises 12 residues. In germline, CDR1 is LNHDA, CDR2 SQIVND (reference sequence). With 10 bases clipped from V and 6 bases from J, the junction kept 6 bases outside the gene matches. The CDR3 is CANLRQGNEQFF. DNA of the CDR3: TGTGCCAACCTACGACAGGGCAATGAGCAGTTCTTC.

This sequence joins TRBV5-1 and TRBJ2-6; 8 positions match TRBD1. This CDR3 is 15 amino acids long. The germline V gene has CDR1 SGHRS and CDR2 YFSETQ. Trimming at V came to 3 bases and at J to 2 bases, leaving 1 base not matched to a gene. In DNA form, the CDR3 reads TGCGCCAGCAGCTGGACAGGGACTGGGGCCAACGTCCTGACTTTC. Translation gives CASSWTGTGANVLTF.

The chain links TRBV20-1 to TRBJ1-5; no reliable D call. This CDR3 contains 12 residues. Germline lookup yields CDR1 DFQATT and CDR2 SNEGSKA (reference sequence). The germline V and J ends were trimmed by 4 bases and 0 bases, with 4 bases remaining between them. CDR3 nucleotide sequence: TGCAGTGCTACTGATAGCAATCAGCCCCAGCATTTT. Amino acids: CSATDSNQPQHF.

This chain links TRBV2 with TRBJ1-2, with TRBD1 matching over 8 bases. CDR3 length equals 14 residues. The V gene's germline CDR1 is SNHLY and CDR2 FYNNEI. Trimming cost V 5 bases and J 3 bases; bases outside gene matches: 5. The DNA for the CDR3 is TGTGCCAGCAGTCAGGGGGCGTCGTACTATGGCTACACCTTC. Translated: CASSQGASYYGYTF.